This is a list of T cell receptor beta chains from one sample in a study of prognosis after radiotherapy for stage I lung cancer. TCRdb reprocessed the multiplex PCR reads with MiXCR, giving one entry per CDR3 protein. The sample lists about 15,000 distinct CDR3 sequences; under 55% were seen once. The material sequenced was PBMCs, taken before or after stereotactic body radiation therapy (not recorded which). The receptors were gathered from a donor of 50 years or more with non-small cell lung cancer. Each CDR3 is given with its conserved first and last residue. The D gene is left open where the match is weak. Some rows mark clone size as missing; the rest say once, few, many or name a class of expanded clone.

v_call: TRBV3-1
d_call: -
j_call: TRBJ2-3
clone_size: -
cdr3_aa: CASSPHPDTQYF
cdr3_nt: TGTGCCAGCAGCCCCCATCCAGATACGCAGTATTTT

v_call: TRBV5-1
d_call: -
j_call: TRBJ1-2
clone_size: once
cdr3_aa: CASSLGEGISHVYTF
cdr3_nt: TGCGCCAGCAGCTTGGGCGAGGGCATCTCCCATGTCTACACCTTC

v_call: TRBV7-9
d_call: TRBD1
j_call: TRBJ2-2
clone_size: -
cdr3_aa: CASSLAQGAVGELFF
cdr3_nt: TGTGCCAGCAGCTTAGCACAGGGGGCAGTCGGGGAGCTGTTTTTT

v_call: TRBV5-4
d_call: -
j_call: TRBJ2-2
clone_size: many
cdr3_aa: CASSFPGQIGGELFF
cdr3_nt: TGTGCCAGCAGCTTCCCTGGGCAGATCGGCGGGGAGCTGTTTTTT

v_call: TRBV6-5
d_call: -
j_call: TRBJ1-1
clone_size: many
cdr3_aa: CASSYHDSAEAFF
cdr3_nt: TGTGCCAGCAGTTACCATGACAGTGCTGAAGCTTTCTTT

v_call: TRBV6-2/TRBV6-3
d_call: TRBD1
j_call: TRBJ1-6
clone_size: -
cdr3_aa: CASSGPPGTGLYNSPLHF
cdr3_nt: TGTGCCAGCAGTGGACCTCCCGGGACAGGACTCTATAATTCACCCCTCCACTTT

v_call: TRBV6-2/TRBV6-3
d_call: -
j_call: TRBJ2-1
clone_size: once
cdr3_aa: CASRLGTVFYNEQFF
cdr3_nt: TGTGCCAGCAGGCTAGGGACGGTGTTCTACAATGAGCAGTTCTTC

v_call: TRBV3-1
d_call: TRBD2
j_call: TRBJ2-7
clone_size: -
cdr3_aa: CASSQDRVRAGGGYEQYF
cdr3_nt: TGTGCCAGCAGCCAAGATCGTGTTAGGGCGGGAGGCGGGTACGAGCAGTACTTC

v_call: TRBV6-2/TRBV6-3
d_call: TRBD1
j_call: TRBJ2-7
clone_size: few
cdr3_aa: CASSGTGGTYEQYF
cdr3_nt: TGTGCCAGCAGCGGTACAGGGGGCACCTACGAGCAGTACTTC

v_call: TRBV4-1
d_call: -
j_call: TRBJ1-1
clone_size: many
cdr3_aa: CASSQVTTGNTEAFF
cdr3_nt: TGCGCCAGCAGCCAAGTAACCACGGGGAACACTGAAGCTTTCTTT

v_call: TRBV29-1
d_call: -
j_call: TRBJ2-1
clone_size: many
cdr3_aa: CSVEDRGPFLYNEQFF
cdr3_nt: TGCAGCGTTGAAGATAGGGGACCCTTTTTATACAATGAGCAGTTCTTC

v_call: TRBV6-2/TRBV6-3
d_call: -
j_call: TRBJ1-2
clone_size: -
cdr3_aa: CATNRVGADGYTF
cdr3_nt: TGTGCCACTAACCGTGTGGGGGCGGATGGCTACACCTTC

v_call: TRBV6-2/TRBV6-3
d_call: TRBD2
j_call: TRBJ2-2
clone_size: -
cdr3_aa: CASSFRTSGTGELFF
cdr3_nt: TGTGCCAGCAGCTTTAGGACTAGTGGTACCGGGGAGCTGTTTTTT

v_call: TRBV28
d_call: -
j_call: TRBJ2-2
clone_size: medium-sized
cdr3_aa: CASTGFFTGELFF
cdr3_nt: TGTGCCAGCACAGGGTTCTTTACCGGGGAGCTGTTTTTT

v_call: TRBV20-1
d_call: -
j_call: TRBJ2-2
clone_size: -
cdr3_aa: CSARDLLNTGELFF
cdr3_nt: TGCAGTGCTAGAGATCTCCTTAACACCGGGGAGCTGTTTTTT

v_call: TRBV20-1
d_call: TRBD2
j_call: TRBJ2-1
clone_size: many
cdr3_aa: CSVSPGTSGRAPEQFF
cdr3_nt: TGCAGTGTGTCCCCCGGGACTAGCGGGAGGGCCCCTGAGCAGTTCTTC

v_call: TRBV5-5
d_call: -
j_call: TRBJ2-2
clone_size: many
cdr3_aa: CASSLVGSNTGELFF
cdr3_nt: TGTGCCAGCAGCTTGGTTGGCTCGAACACCGGGGAGCTGTTTTTT

v_call: TRBV6-2/TRBV6-3
d_call: -
j_call: TRBJ1-3
clone_size: -
cdr3_aa: CASSQWVATVNTIYF
cdr3_nt: TGTGCCAGCAGCCAATGGGTGGCGACTGTAAACACCATATATTTT

v_call: TRBV29-1
d_call: -
j_call: TRBJ2-5
clone_size: few
cdr3_aa: CSVEEENPTAKQETQYF
cdr3_nt: TGCAGCGTTGAAGAAGAGAATCCCACAGCCAAACAAGAGACCCAGTACTTC

v_call: TRBV7-4
d_call: TRBD2
j_call: TRBJ2-1
clone_size: medium-sized
cdr3_aa: CASSLVVSGGACEQFF
cdr3_nt: TGTGCCAGCAGCTTAGTGGTTAGCGGGGGGGCCTGTGAGCAGTTCTTC

v_call: TRBV19
d_call: TRBD1
j_call: TRBJ2-5
clone_size: -
cdr3_aa: CASSSRDRQETQYF
cdr3_nt: TGTGCCAGTAGTTCAAGGGACAGGCAAGAGACCCAGTACTTC

v_call: TRBV5-1
d_call: -
j_call: TRBJ1-1
clone_size: many
cdr3_aa: CASSLEIGAEAFF
cdr3_nt: TGCGCCAGCAGCTTGGAAATAGGTGCTGAAGCTTTCTTT